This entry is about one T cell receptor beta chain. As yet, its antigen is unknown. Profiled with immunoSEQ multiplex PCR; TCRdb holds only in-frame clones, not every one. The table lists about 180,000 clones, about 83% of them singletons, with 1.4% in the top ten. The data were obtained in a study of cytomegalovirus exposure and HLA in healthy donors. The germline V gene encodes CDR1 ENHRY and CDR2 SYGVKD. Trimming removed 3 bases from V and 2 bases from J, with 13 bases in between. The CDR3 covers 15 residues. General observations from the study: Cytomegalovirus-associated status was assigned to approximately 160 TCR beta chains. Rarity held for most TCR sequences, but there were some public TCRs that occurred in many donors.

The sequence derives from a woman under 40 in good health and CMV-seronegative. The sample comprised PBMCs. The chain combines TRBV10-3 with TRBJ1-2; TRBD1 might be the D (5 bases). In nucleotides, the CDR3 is TGTGCCATCAGTGACCTTTCTGGGGCCAACTATGGCTACACCTTC. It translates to CAISDLSGANYGYTF.